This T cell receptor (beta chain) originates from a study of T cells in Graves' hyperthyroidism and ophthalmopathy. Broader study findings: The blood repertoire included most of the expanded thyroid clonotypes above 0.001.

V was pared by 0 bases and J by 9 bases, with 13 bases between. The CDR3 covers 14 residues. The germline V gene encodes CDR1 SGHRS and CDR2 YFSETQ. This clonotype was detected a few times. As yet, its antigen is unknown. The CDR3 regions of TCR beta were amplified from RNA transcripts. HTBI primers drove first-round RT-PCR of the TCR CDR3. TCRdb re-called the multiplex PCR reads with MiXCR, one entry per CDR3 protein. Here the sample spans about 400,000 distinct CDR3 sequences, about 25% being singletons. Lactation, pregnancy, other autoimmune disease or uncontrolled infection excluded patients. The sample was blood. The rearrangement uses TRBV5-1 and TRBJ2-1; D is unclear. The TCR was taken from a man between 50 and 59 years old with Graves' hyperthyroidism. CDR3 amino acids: CASSLVPVRGEQFF. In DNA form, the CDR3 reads TGCGCCAGCAGCTTGGTTCCAGTCAGAGGTGAGCAGTTCTTC.